This TCR beta chain was documented in a study of CD8 T cells in ankylosing spondylitis. TCRdb processed the 5' RACE reads anew with MiXCR; each CDR3 protein has one entry. Here the sample spans roughly 280,000 distinct CDR3 sequences, around 20% being singletons. This clonotype was observed a few times. The CDR3 is 17 residues long. Germline V gene data show CDR1 as SGHRS and CDR2 as YFSETQ. With V trimmed by 0 bases and J by 2 bases, 6 bases remained unmatched. Sequenced sample: blood, either unsorted or a sorted T cell fraction (not recorded which). The receptor was isolated from a male donor with ankylosing spondylitis or in good health (not recorded which). The chain employs TRBV5-1 and TRBJ2-3, with 10 bases identical to TRBD2. Here the CDR3 reads CASSLGTSGTFTDTQYF. The CDR3 DNA reads TGCGCCAGCAGCTTGGGCACTAGCGGGACCTTCACAGATACGCAGTATTTT.